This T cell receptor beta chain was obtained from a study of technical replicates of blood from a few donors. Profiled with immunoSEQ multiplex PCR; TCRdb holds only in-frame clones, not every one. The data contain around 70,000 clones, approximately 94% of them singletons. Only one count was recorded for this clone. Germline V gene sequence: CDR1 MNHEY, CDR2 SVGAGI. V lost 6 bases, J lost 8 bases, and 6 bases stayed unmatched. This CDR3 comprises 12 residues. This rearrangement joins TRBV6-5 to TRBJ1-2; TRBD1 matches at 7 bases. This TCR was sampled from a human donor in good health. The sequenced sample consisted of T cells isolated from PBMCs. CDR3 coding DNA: TGTGCCAGCAGCGGGACAGCAAGGGGCTACACCTTC. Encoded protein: CASSGTARGYTF.